These T cell receptor beta chains were read from a single sample in a study of immune heterogeneity within non-small cell lung tumors. TCRdb independently ran MiXCR on the multiplex PCR reads; one entry per CDR3 protein. The sample shows 14,000 or so distinct CDR3 sequences, about 30% of them seen only once. The sample consisted of lung tumor tissue. Every receptor here comes from a man aged 35 to 55 with non-small cell lung cancer. The CDR3 runs from the conserved cysteine through the conserved F or W. A D gene is named only where the DNA matches it firmly. A row's size may be missing; if present it is once, few, many or a size class.

TRBV4-1	TRBJ1-5	many	TRBD1	TGCGCCAGCAGCCAGAGGGGGCTCGGACAGCCCCAGCATTTT	CASSQRGLGQPQHF
TRBV10-1	TRBJ1-2	.	.	TGCGCCAGCAGTGAGTCCCTGGGATCGTGCTACACCTTC	CASSESLGSCYTF
TRBV5-4	TRBJ2-1	many	.	TGTGCCAGCAGCTCCCGACGCCATGAGCAGTTCTTC	CASSSRRHEQFF
TRBV11-3	TRBJ2-2	once	.	TGTGCCAGCAGCCTGTACCGCGATTCCGGGGAGCTGTTTTTT	CASSLYRDSGELFF
TRBV12-3/TRBV12-4	TRBJ2-4	.	.	TGTGCCAGCAGTTTGGGGTCCTCAGCCAAAAACATTCAGTACTTC	CASSLGSSAKNIQYF
TRBV11-2	TRBJ2-1	.	TRBD1	TGTGCCAGCAGCCGACAGGGGGGCACCTACAATGAGCAGTTCTTC	CASSRQGGTYNEQFF
TRBV4-1	TRBJ1-6	.	.	TGCGCCAGCAGCAAAGATCGCGGAGGCTCCTATAATTCACCCCTCCACTTT	CASSKDRGGSYNSPLHF
TRBV9	TRBJ1-2	many	TRBD1	TGTGCCAGCAGCGGCCAGGGGGTGGGTAACTATGGCTACACCTTC	CASSGQGVGNYGYTF
TRBV3-1	TRBJ1-1	.	.	TGTGCCAGCAGCCCTCGACAGCGGAACACTGAAGCTTTCTTT	CASSPRQRNTEAFF
TRBV12-3/TRBV12-4	TRBJ2-7	medium-sized	.	TGTGCCAGCAGTTCCAGGGGAAAACCCTACGAGCAGTACTTC	CASSSRGKPYEQYF
TRBV11-2	TRBJ2-2	many	.	TGTGCCAGCCCACCCGGTGGAGGAGACACCGGGGAGCTGTTTTTT	CASPPGGGDTGELFF
TRBV5-1	TRBJ1-6	many	.	TGCGCCAGCAGCCGGGACGGACCCTCCTATAATTCACCCCTCCACTTT	CASSRDGPSYNSPLHF
TRBV9	TRBJ2-1	few	TRBD1	TGTGCCAGCAGCGCCACCGGGCAAGGGGGCTATGAGCAGTTCTTC	CASSATGQGGYEQFF
TRBV12-3/TRBV12-4	TRBJ2-7	medium-sized	TRBD2	TGTGCCAGCAGCCCTAGCGGGAGCGCCTACGAGCAGTACTTC	CASSPSGSAYEQYF
TRBV3-1	TRBJ1-2	many	.	TGTGCCAGCAGCCAAGATCTACGGTATGGCTACACCTTC	CASSQDLRYGYTF
TRBV11-2	TRBJ2-4	few	.	TGTGCCAGCAGCTCCCGGCTAGCCAAAAACATTCAGTACTTC	CASSSRLAKNIQYF
TRBV3-1	TRBJ2-7	.	.	TGTGCCAGCAGCCGAGCAATGGACTCCTACGAGCAGTACTTC	CASSRAMDSYEQYF
TRBV18	TRBJ2-5	.	TRBD2	TGTGCCAGCTCACGGGGACTAGCCGAAGAGACCCAGTACTTC	CASSRGLAEETQYF
TRBV11-2	TRBJ2-7	many	.	TGTGCCAGCAGGGGAGAGTCCCGCTACGAGCAGTACTTC	CASRGESRYEQYF
TRBV24-1	TRBJ2-1	medium-sized	TRBD1	TGTGCCACCAGTCGTGGACAGGTATTAAACAATGAGCAGTTCTTC	CATSRGQVLNNEQFF
TRBV27	TRBJ1-5	medium-sized	.	TGTGCCAGCAGTTTACGGAGGGAGGAACAGCCCCAGCATTTT	CASSLRREEQPQHF
TRBV18	TRBJ2-3	few	TRBD1	TGTGCCAGCTCACCACCGCCAGGGGGAAGACGCGCAGATACGCAGTATTTT	CASSPPPGGRRADTQYF
TRBV4-2	TRBJ2-7	medium-sized	.	TGTGCCAGCAGCCAAGAGTACCTTACCCCAGTGGGCGAGCAGTACTTC	CASSQEYLTPVGEQYF
TRBV7-2	TRBJ2-5	.	.	TGTGCCAGCAGCTTAGCGTCGGGCAACAGCCAATTC	CASSLASGNSQF
TRBV5-6	TRBJ2-2	few	TRBD1	TGTGCCAGCAGCTTGTACGACAGGGGAAGGAACACCGGGGAGCTGTTTTTT	CASSLYDRGRNTGELFF
TRBV20-1	TRBJ2-7	many	TRBD2	TGCAGTGCCACGACTAGCGGGATACAAAACGAGCAGTACTTC	CSATTSGIQNEQYF
TRBV6-1	TRBJ2-7	medium-sized	TRBD1	TGTGCCAGCAGTGACCGGAAAAGGGGGCGTACCTACGAGCAGTACTTC	CASSDRKRGRTYEQYF
TRBV7-2	TRBJ2-1	.	.	TGTGCCAGCAGCTTACTCGGATACAATGAGCAGTTCTTC	CASSLLGYNEQFF
TRBV7-9	TRBJ2-2	.	.	TGTGCCAGCAGCTCCGGGATCTTCGCCGGGGAGCTGTTTTTT	CASSSGIFAGELFF
TRBV12-3/TRBV12-4	TRBJ2-1	few	TRBD1	TGTGCCAGCAGGGAACAGGGGGACCCAAAAAAGGAGTTCTTC	CASREQGDPKKEFF
TRBV6-1	TRBJ2-3	few	.	TGTGCCAGCACGAGCCTGGCACGAGATACGCAGTATTTT	CASTSLARDTQYF
TRBV19	TRBJ1-1	.	TRBD1	TGTGCCAGTAGTATAGAGGACAGGGCAGGCACTGAAGCTTTCTTT	CASSIEDRAGTEAFF
TRBV10-2	TRBJ1-2	many	TRBD1	TGCGCCAGCTTGGGACAGGGCAACTATGGCTACACCTTC	CASLGQGNYGYTF
TRBV3-1	TRBJ1-2	many	.	TGTGCCAGCAGCCAAGGATGGGGATATGGCTACACCTTC	CASSQGWGYGYTF
TRBV11-1	TRBJ2-5	.	.	TGTGCCAGCAGCTTCCGGGAGTCTGGCCAAGAGACCCAGTACTTC	CASSFRESGQETQYF
TRBV12-3/TRBV12-4	TRBJ2-4	once	.	TGTGCCAGTTTTCAGTCAGGGCCCCGAAACATTCAGTACTTC	CASFQSGPRNIQYF
TRBV3-1	TRBJ2-2	.	TRBD2	TGTGCCAGCAGCCGAGGGTTAGCGGGAGCTAGCACCGGGGAGCTGTTTTTT	CASSRGLAGASTGELFF
TRBV19	TRBJ2-1	few	TRBD2	TGTGCCAGTAGTATGGGAGTCTTAGCGGGAGGGAAGTCGAATGAGCAGTTCTTC	CASSMGVLAGGKSNEQFF
TRBV7-8	TRBJ2-1	.	.	TGTGCCAGCACCTTAGGACAGCTCACCTACAATGAGGAGTTCTTC	CASTLGQLTYNEEFF
TRBV3-1	TRBJ2-7	medium-sized	TRBD1	TGTGCCAGCAGCAACCCAGGGACAGGGGGCAAAGCGGGCGAGCAGTACTTC	CASSNPGTGGKAGEQYF
TRBV12-3/TRBV12-4	TRBJ1-3	many	.	TGTGCCAGCCGTACACAGGTAACCTCTGGAAACACCATATATTTT	CASRTQVTSGNTIYF
TRBV25-1	TRBJ2-7	many	.	TGTGCCAGCAGTGCCTCCGGGACCCACGGTGGCGAGCAGTACTTC	CASSASGTHGGEQYF
TRBV30	TRBJ1-5	few	.	TGTGCCTGGAGAGGTCCCGGGGAGAATCAGCCCCAGCATTTT	CAWRGPGENQPQHF
TRBV12-3/TRBV12-4	TRBJ1-6	medium-sized	.	TGTGCCAGCAGACTTAATTCACCCCTCCACTTT	CASRLNSPLHF
TRBV7-6	TRBJ2-1	medium-sized	.	TGTGCCAGCAGCCCCCCGAGCAGAAATGAGCAGTTCTTC	CASSPPSRNEQFF
TRBV12-3/TRBV12-4	TRBJ2-1	many	.	TGTGCCAGCAGTCCCCACCAAAGAGAGAAGTACAATGAGCAGTTCTTC	CASSPHQREKYNEQFF
TRBV5-8	TRBJ2-4	few	TRBD1	TGTGCCAGCAGCCCTTACAGGGGGCTGGCCAAAAACATTCAGTACTTC	CASSPYRGLAKNIQYF
TRBV3-1	TRBJ2-3	.	TRBD2	TGTGCCAGCAGACAGGGACTAGCGGCTAGCACAGATACGCAGTATTTT	CASRQGLAASTDTQYF
TRBV12-5	TRBJ2-5	few	.	TGTGCTAGTGGTCCCAGCGGGCGCGGGGCGGAGACCCAGTACTTC	CASGPSGRGAETQYF
TRBV20-1	TRBJ2-1	.	.	TGCAGTGCTATTGGTAAAGCGAACGAGCACTTCTTC	CSAIGKANEHFF
TRBV6-1	TRBJ2-7	medium-sized	.	TGTGCCAGCAACAAGGACCGGTTCGAGCAGTACTTC	CASNKDRFEQYF
TRBV6-6	TRBJ1-2	many	.	TGTGCCAGCAGTTACCTCAGGGATACCTATGGCTACACCTTC	CASSYLRDTYGYTF
TRBV11-3	TRBJ2-3	few	.	TGTGCCAGCAGCTGGACCCCGAATGCGCAGTATTTT	CASSWTPNAQYF
TRBV6-1	TRBJ2-3	.	TRBD2	TGTGCCAGCAGTGAAGGGACTAGCGGGGGGTCCGGCACAGATACGCAGTATTTT	CASSEGTSGGSGTDTQYF